These 22 T cell receptor beta chains originate from one sample sequenced in a study of control samples from healthy donors and cancer patients. The data were produced by immunoSEQ multiplex PCR, yet TCRdb's version contains in-frame clones alone and is incomplete. The table lists just under 60,000 clones, roughly 90% of them singletons. The sample consisted of PBMCs. These TCRs come from a man aged 40-50 years with colorectal cancer.

The chain joins TRBV7-2 to TRBJ2-3, with TRBD2 matching over 10 bases. Germline CDR1 is SGHTA and CDR2 is FQGNSA. The CDR3 loop spans 15 amino acids. V was pared by 2 bases and J by 1 base, with 0 bases of the junction left unmatched. DNA for the CDR3: TGTGCCAGCAGCTTACTAGCGGGGGGCACAGATACGCAGTATTTT. Translated, it gives CASSLLAGGTDTQYF.

J is TRBJ1-5 and V is TRBV10-2; 9 positions match TRBD1. The CDR3 length is 18 residues. V shed 10 bases and J 4 bases; nucleotides not matched to a gene: 20. The germline V gene has CDR1 WSHSY and CDR2 SAAADI. CDR3 in DNA: TGCGCCACTTCCTATTCGGGACAGGGAATACTGAAAAATCAGCCCCAGCATTTT. It translates to CATSYSGQGILKNQPQHF.

The rearrangement joins TRBV7-2 to TRBJ2-3; D uncertain. Germline V gives CDR1 SGHTA, CDR2 FQGNSA. The V end was cut by 3 bases, the J end by 0 bases, with 4 bases between. This CDR3 is built from 13 residues. CDR3 region: CASSFPSTDTQYF. CDR3 bases: TGTGCCAGCAGCTTCCCCAGCACAGATACGCAGTATTTT.

This rearrangement joins TRBV2 to TRBJ1-3; perhaps TRBD1 as D (6 bases). This CDR3 spans 13 amino acids. Germline lookup yields CDR1 SNHLY and CDR2 FYNNEI. Deletions cut 9 bases from V and 8 bases from J, with 17 bases between. The CDR3 sequence is CASSFQGTYTIYF. The CDR3 nucleotides read TGTGCCAGTTCGTTCCAGGGGACATACACCATATATTTT. The whole variable domain, remainder taken from reference TRBV2 and TRBJ1-3, is EPEVTQTPSHQVTQMGQEVILRCVPISNHLYFYWYRQILGQKVEFLVSFYNNEISEKSEIFDDQFSVERPDGSNFTLKIRSTKLEDSAMYFCASSFQGTYTIYFGEGSWLTVV.

CDR3 in amino acids: CASSGRTSGRPGEQYF. The CDR3 nucleotides read TGTGCCAGCAGCGGGCGGACTAGCGGACGACCCGGCGAGCAGTACTTC. V gene TRBV5-4 combines with J gene TRBJ2-7; 10 bases are a match to TRBD2. The CDR3 covers 16 residues. CDR1 and CDR2 (germline): SGHNT, YYREEE (reference sequence). V shed 4 bases, J shed 6 bases, and the junction held 13 bases outside the gene matches.

V and J are TRBV7-8 and TRBJ1-2, with 7 positions matching TRBD1. The CDR3 totals 16 residues. V lost 5 bases to trimming and J lost 4 bases; unmatched junction nucleotides: 13. CDR1 SGHVS and CDR2 FQNEAQ come from the germline V gene. In nucleotides, the CDR3 is TGTGCCAGCAGCGTCACCGGGACAGCCGCTCCCTATGGCTACACCTTC. Translated, it gives CASSVTGTAAPYGYTF.

This sequence joins TRBV24-1 and TRBJ2-1; D is perhaps TRBD1 (5 bases). This CDR3 comprises 16 residues. The germline CDR1 and CDR2 sequences are KGHDR and SFDVKD. Between the trimmed V and J ends, which lost 4 bases and 5 bases, there was a span of 17 bases. CDR3 region: CATSDPTGFGDNEQFF. In DNA form, the CDR3 reads TGTGCCACCAGTGACCCCACAGGATTCGGAGACAATGAGCAGTTCTTC.

This chain uses TRBV11-2 with TRBJ1-1; unclear D gene. In germline, CDR1 is SGHAT, CDR2 FQNNGV. CDR3 length: 14 amino acids. The V end was cut by 3 bases, the J end by 1 base, with 9 bases between. CDR3 in amino acids: CASSFMLGNTEAFF. The CDR3 DNA reads as TGTGCCAGCAGCTTCATGCTAGGGAACACTGAAGCTTTCTTT.

The chain links TRBV10-2 to TRBJ1-5; 7 nucleotides line up with TRBD1. CDR3 length: 13 residues. Germline V lookup: CDR1 WSHSY, CDR2 SAAADI. Trimming cost V 7 bases and J 5 bases; bases outside gene matches: 5. The CDR3, as DNA: TGCGCCAGCAAGGACAGGCGTGATCAGCCCCAGCATTTT. It is translated as CASKDRRDQPQHF.

This clone was observed once. The chain uses TRBV19 and TRBJ1-2; 9 nucleotides line up with TRBD1. This CDR3 has 13 amino acids. V lost 3 bases to trimming and J lost 4 bases; unmatched junction nucleotides: 0. Looked up from germline, CDR1 is LNHDA and CDR2 is SQIVND (reference sequence). CDR3 in DNA: TGTGCCAGTAGTATGACAGGGGGCTATGGCTACACCTTC. This sequence encodes CASSMTGGYGYTF.

This sequence joins TRBV27 and TRBJ2-7; TRBD1 aligns across 9 bases. Germline lookup yields CDR1 MNHEY and CDR2 SMNVEV (reference sequence). This CDR3 has 14 amino acids. The ends lost 6 bases at V and 3 bases at J; junction bases unmatched: 6. CDR3 region: CASSPTGGNYEQYF. In DNA form, the CDR3 reads TGTGCCAGCAGCCCGACAGGGGGGAACTACGAGCAGTACTTC.

The rearrangement uses TRBV6-5 and TRBJ2-7, with D possibly TRBD2 on 6 matching bases. Germline values: CDR1 MNHEY, CDR2 SVGAGI. CDR3 length: 11 amino acids. Trimming left V 8 bases short and J 2 bases short, with 7 bases between. The DNA of the CDR3 is TGTGCCAGCGGGGGGACCTACGAGCAGTACTTC. Translation gives CASGGTYEQYF.

The chain uses TRBV9 and TRBJ2-4, with unresolved D. The CDR3 has 14 amino acids. Trimming pared 0 bases from V and 4 bases from J, leaving 8 bases between. From germline, CDR1 is SGDLS and CDR2 YYNGEE. CDR3 protein: CASSVDWGKNIQYF. Written as DNA, the CDR3 is TGTGCCAGCAGCGTAGATTGGGGAAAAAACATTCAGTACTTC.

V and J are TRBV5-1 and TRBJ2-7; D call uncertain. V was trimmed by 2 bases and J by 2 bases, leaving 5 bases between them. The germline gives CDR1 SGHRS, CDR2 YFSETQ. CDR3 size: 12 residues. DNA for the CDR3: TGCGCCAGCAGCTTATCCGCCTACGAGCAGTACTTC. This sequence encodes CASSLSAYEQYF. Together with reference TRBV5-1 and TRBJ2-7, the CDR3 gives the full variable domain: KAGVTQTPRYLIKTRGQQVTLSCSPISGHRSVSWYQQTPGQGLQFLFEYFSETQRNKGNFPGRFSGRQFSNSRSEMNVSTLELGDSALYLCASSLSAYEQYFGPGTRLTVT.

The chain combines TRBV3-1 (or the pseudogene TRBV3-2) with TRBJ2-3, with TRBD2 matching over 8 bases. This CDR3 has 16 amino acids. Trimming cost V 2 bases and J 1 base; bases outside gene matches: 5. Germline-derived CDR1 and CDR2 are LGHDT and YNNKEL (reference sequence). CDR3 residues: CASSQPSGGGTDTQYF. Written as DNA, the CDR3 is TGTGCCAGCAGCCAACCGTCGGGGGGGGGCACAGATACGCAGTATTTT.

The chain couples TRBV6-6 to TRBJ2-3, with a weak D call TRBD2 (5 bases). CDR3 length equals 16 residues. The ends were cut back, 2 bases at V and 6 bases at J, with 18 bases in the middle. Germline V lookup: CDR1 MNHNY, CDR2 SVGAGI (reference sequence). Written as DNA, the CDR3 is TGTGCCAGCAGTTACGGGCTCACGGGATTCTCCGATACGCAGTATTTT. It yields the protein CASSYGLTGFSDTQYF.

This rearrangement joins TRBV6-4 to TRBJ1-3, with a tentative D call TRBD1 (5 bases). CDR1 is MRHNA and CDR2 is SNTAGT in the germline V gene. The CDR3 extends over 21 amino acids. V gave up 0 bases and J gave up 4 bases, with 28 bases separating them. The CDR3 coding sequence is TGTGCCAGCAGTGACTCGACCCCCTTCCCCCCGGCCCCCAGGGCCGGAAACACCATATATTTT. This translates into CASSDSTPFPPAPRAGNTIYF.

The chain has TRBV6-4 and TRBJ1-5; weak D call: TRBD1 (6 bases). V dropped 2 bases and J dropped 0 bases, with 14 bases sitting between them. The CDR3 runs to 17 residues. Germline lookup yields CDR1 MRHNA and CDR2 SNTAGT. The chain's CDR3 is CASSDPQGGNSNQPQHF. The CDR3 DNA reads as TGTGCCAGCAGTGACCCACAGGGTGGGAATAGCAATCAGCCCCAGCATTTT.

The chain has TRBV9 and TRBJ2-1; D possibly matches TRBD1 or TRBD2 (6 bases each). V gave up 0 bases and J gave up 4 bases, with 17 bases separating them. The CDR3 length is 17 residues. CDR1 and CDR2 from the germline V gene are SGDLS and YYNGEE. CDR3 sequence reads: CASSVDTMGGPYNEQFF. DNA of the CDR3: TGTGCCAGCAGCGTAGACACCATGGGGGGCCCTTACAATGAGCAGTTCTTC.

The chain links TRBV4-1 to TRBJ1-3; 7 bases are a match to TRBD1. V lost 0 bases and J lost 0; bases outside the gene matches: 5. Germline values: CDR1 MGHRA, CDR2 YSYEKL. CDR3 length: 17 residues. The CDR3 region is CASSQEGTAHSGNTIYF. The CDR3 region has the DNA TGCGCCAGCAGCCAAGAAGGGACAGCTCACTCTGGAAACACCATATATTTT.

This rearrangement joins TRBV7-9 to TRBJ2-1; 8 bases agree with TRBD1. This CDR3 has 16 residues. Germline V gene data show CDR1 as SEHNR and CDR2 as FQNEAQ (reference sequence). With V trimmed by 5 bases and J by 2 bases, 8 bases remained unmatched. The CDR3 sequence: CASSLRGTGAYNEQFF. The CDR3 coding sequence is TGTGCCAGCAGCCTAAGGGGGACAGGAGCCTACAATGAGCAGTTCTTC.

The chain is built from TRBV25-1 and TRBJ1-2, with TRBD1 matching over 7 bases. The V and J ends lost 2 bases and 4 bases, in that order; junction bases with no gene match: 4. The germline CDR1 and CDR2 sequences are MGHDK and SYGVNS. This CDR3 comprises 14 residues. Written as DNA, the CDR3 is TGTGCCAGCAGTGAACCCGGACAGGCCTATGGCTACACCTTC. It encodes CASSEPGQAYGYTF.